The 14 T cell receptor beta chains below all came from one sample that was sequenced in a study of T-cell reconstitution after alpha-beta-depleted transplantation in children (dated by TCRdb to about 2016). The library was made by PCR. The sequencing machine was an Illumina HiSeq 2500. To normalize quantification of the TCRbeta repertoire, the TCR libraries were built with molecular barcoding that relied on unique molecular identifiers. The public reads were run again by TCRdb, first through fastp at Q25 and then through MiXCR, and only productive beta chains were kept. When rows share a CDR3 protein, they turn into one entry using the most common DNA and genes. The table for this sample lists roughly 420,000 distinct CDR3 sequences; 15% to 20% of them were counted only once. The top ten clonotypes cover less than 30% of the sample. The meaning of the sample's treatment or condition label: allogeneic hematopoietic cell transplantation with graft depleted of TCRalphabeta T cells and CD19 B cells.

This material consisted of PBMCs, mostly from graft donor cells, taken 360 days after TCRalphabeta/CD19-depleted stem cell transplant. These receptor sequences come from a boy less than two years old who had a stem cell transplant for Wiskott-Aldrich syndrome, so the T cells may come from the graft donor.

This clonotype was detected once. The chain is built from TRBV14 and TRBJ2-6; D might be TRBD1 or TRBD2, each matching 5 bases. Between the trimmed V and J ends, which lost 1 base and 4 bases, there was a span of 11 bases. The germline V gene has CDR1 SGHDN and CDR2 FVKESK. The CDR3 is 16 residues long. The CDR3 protein is CASSQAAGTGANVLTF. The CDR3 nucleotides read TGTGCCAGCAGCCAAGCAGCAGGGACCGGGGCCAACGTCCTGACTTTC. Looking up the rest from reference TRBV14 and TRBJ2-6 gives the full variable domain: EAGVTQFPSHSVIEKGQTVTLRCDPISGHDNLYWYRRVMGKEIKFLLHFVKESKQDESGMPNNRFLAERTGGTYSTLKVQPAELEDSGVYFCASSQAAGTGANVLTFGAGSRLTVL.

The sample holds a few counts of this clonotype. V and J are TRBV11-2 and TRBJ2-1, with D perhaps matching TRBD2 (6 bases). CDR3 length: 15 residues. The germline gives CDR1 SGHAT, CDR2 FQNNGV. V lost 3 bases to trimming and J lost 4 bases, with 13 bases between them. The CDR3 bases are TGTGCCAGCAGCTTCTCGCGGGGTTCTTACAATGAGCAGTTCTTC. Translated, it gives CASSFSRGSYNEQFF.

This clonotype came up a few times. This chain connects TRBV5-1 to TRBJ2-5; no definite D call. The germline V gene has CDR1 SGHRS and CDR2 YFSETQ. Trimming left V 4 bases short and J 0 bases short, with 13 bases between. This CDR3 region has 15 residues. This CDR3 reads CASSQQVGYQETQYF. In DNA form, the CDR3 reads TGCGCCAGCAGCCAACAAGTGGGGTACCAAGAGACCCAGTACTTC.

This clonotype has a handful of counts. V is TRBV19 and J is TRBJ2-7; D call uncertain. This CDR3 comprises 15 residues. Trimming shortened V by 1 base and J by 0 bases, and 10 bases separated the two germline ends. Germline V gene data show CDR1 as LNHDA and CDR2 as SQIVND (reference sequence). Here the CDR3 reads CASSIVSKGSYEQYF. The CDR3 coding sequence is TGTGCCAGTAGTATAGTTAGCAAGGGCTCCTACGAGCAGTACTTC.

Only one count was recorded for this clonotype. The rearrangement joins TRBV20-1 to TRBJ2-3, with TRBD2 matching 10 bases. CDR1 is DFQATT and CDR2 is SNEGSKA in the germline V gene (reference sequence). Germline trimming cut 4 bases from V and 1 base from J; bases unmatched to any gene: 8. This CDR3 spans 16 amino acids. The CDR3 sequence: CSATPGLATRTDTQYF. In DNA, the CDR3 is TGCAGTGCTACCCCGGGACTAGCGACCCGCACAGATACGCAGTATTTT.

This clonotype was observed a few times. The genes are TRBV20-1 and TRBJ2-7, with 7 bases identical to TRBD2. The CDR3 spans 15 residues. Unmatched junction bases numbered 10, after V lost 1 base and J lost 4 bases. Germline V gene data show CDR1 as DFQATT and CDR2 as SNEGSKA (reference sequence). CDR3 nucleotide sequence: TGCAGTGCTAGAGTCCAAGGGAGGGACTTATACGAGCAGTACTTC. As protein: CSARVQGRDLYEQYF.

There are many counts of this clonotype. The V and J genes are TRBV29-1 and TRBJ2-3; perhaps TRBD2 as D (5 bases). V was cut by 4 bases and J by 1 base, with 6 bases left in between. Germline V gene lookup returns CDR1 SQVTM and CDR2 ANQGSEA. The CDR3 spans 12 residues. The CDR3 nucleotides are TGCAGCGTTGTCGGGGGCACAGATACGCAGTATTTT. Its translation: CSVVGGTDTQYF.

This rearrangement joins TRBV28 to TRBJ1-5; D call uncertain. Trimming shortened V by 5 bases and J by 3 bases, and 14 bases separated the two germline ends. Germline lookup yields CDR1 MDHEN and CDR2 SYDVKM. The CDR3 is made up of 15 amino acids. CDR3 protein: CASSTQETNNQPQHF. The CDR3, as DNA: TGTGCCAGCAGTACCCAGGAAACTAACAATCAGCCCCAGCATTTT. Together with reference TRBV28 and TRBJ1-5, the CDR3 gives the full variable domain: DVKVTQSSRYLVKRTGEKVFLECVQDMDHENMFWYRQDPGLGLRLIYFSYDVKMKEKGDIPEGYSVSREKKERFSLILESASTNQTSMYLCASSTQETNNQPQHFGDGTRLSIL.

This rearrangement joins TRBV11-2 to TRBJ2-4; D may match TRBD1 or TRBD2 (5 bases each). V was pared by 5 bases and J by 0 bases, with 23 bases between. The CDR3 totals 19 residues. Germline V gene lookup returns CDR1 SGHAT and CDR2 FQNNGV. The CDR3: CASSILSGSAPLAKNIQYF. The CDR3 region has the DNA TGTGCCAGCAGCATTCTTTCAGGGAGTGCTCCTCTAGCCAAAAACATTCAGTACTTC.

This chain joins TRBV20-1 and TRBJ2-1, with TRBD2 matching 8 bases. Germline CDR1 DFQATT, CDR2 SNEGSKA (reference sequence). The CDR3 is 15 amino acids. With 2 bases clipped from V and 1 base from J, the junction kept 4 bases outside the gene matches. CDR3: CSARRLAPSYNEQFF. CDR3 DNA sequence: TGCAGTGCTAGACGACTAGCGCCGTCCTACAATGAGCAGTTCTTC.

The chain joins TRBV7-2 to TRBJ1-1; TRBD1 might be the D (5 bases). Deletions cut 0 bases from V and 4 bases from J, with 18 bases between. Germline V gene sequence: CDR1 SGHTA, CDR2 FQGNSA. This CDR3 is built from 17 residues. The CDR3 region has the DNA TGTGCCAGCAGCTTAGCCGCCGCGTACGGGGCGGTCACTGAAGCTTTCTTT. Its protein is CASSLAAAYGAVTEAFF.

This chain joins TRBV10-3 and TRBJ2-2; TRBD2 aligns across 10 bases. In germline, CDR1 is ENHRY, CDR2 SYGVKD. This CDR3 has 15 amino acids. V was pared by 6 bases and J by 6 bases, with 7 bases of the junction left unmatched. The CDR3 DNA follows: TGTGCCATCAGAAGACTAGCGGGCCCAGCCGGGGAGCTGTTTTTT. Protein: CAIRRLAGPAGELFF.

This clonotype was seen a few times. The V gene is TRBV7-8, the J gene TRBJ2-3; D unclear. Trimming stripped 2 bases from V and 0 bases from J, with 9 bases between. CDR1 is SGHVS, CDR2 FQNEAQ, per germline. The CDR3 totals 15 residues. CDR3 nucleotide sequence: TGTGCCAGCAGCTTACCGACAAACAGCACAGATACGCAGTATTTT. It translates to CASSLPTNSTDTQYF.

The chain combines TRBV30 with TRBJ2-6; D may match TRBD1 or TRBD2 (5 bases each). This CDR3 spans 17 amino acids. Germline V gene sequence: CDR1 GTSNPN, CDR2 SVGIG (reference sequence). V lost 1 base to trimming and J lost 0 bases, with 13 bases between them. The CDR3 loop reads CAWSGPGPPSGANVLTF. The CDR3 nucleotides read TGTGCCTGGAGTGGACCGGGACCTCCCTCTGGGGCCAACGTCCTGACTTTC.